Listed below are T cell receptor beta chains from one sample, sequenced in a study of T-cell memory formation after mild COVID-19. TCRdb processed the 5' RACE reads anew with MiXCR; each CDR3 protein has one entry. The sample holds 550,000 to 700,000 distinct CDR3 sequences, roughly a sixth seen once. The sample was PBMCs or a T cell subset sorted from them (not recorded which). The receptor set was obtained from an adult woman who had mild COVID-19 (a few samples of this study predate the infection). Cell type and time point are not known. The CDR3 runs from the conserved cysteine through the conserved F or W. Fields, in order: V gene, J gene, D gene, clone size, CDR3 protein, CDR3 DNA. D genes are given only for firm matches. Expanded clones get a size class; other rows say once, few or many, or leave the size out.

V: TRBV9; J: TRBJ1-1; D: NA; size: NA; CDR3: CASSVGMVRGTEAFF; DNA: TGTGCCAGCAGCGTAGGTATGGTTCGGGGCACTGAAGCTTTCTTT
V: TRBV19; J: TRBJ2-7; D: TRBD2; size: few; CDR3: CASSFGLAGVEEQYF; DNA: TGTGCCAGTAGTTTCGGACTAGCGGGAGTGGAGGAGCAGTACTTC
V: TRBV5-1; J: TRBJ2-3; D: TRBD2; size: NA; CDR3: CASSSGGSGGPTDTQYF; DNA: TGCGCCAGCAGCTCCGGAGGTAGCGGGGGGCCCACAGATACGCAGTATTTT
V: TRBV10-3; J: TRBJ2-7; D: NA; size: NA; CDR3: CAIRIAESYEQYF; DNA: TGTGCCATCAGGATAGCTGAGTCCTACGAGCAGTACTTC
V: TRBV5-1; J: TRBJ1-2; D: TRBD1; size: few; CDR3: CASSLGGQAYYGYTF; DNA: TGCGCCAGCAGCTTGGGGGGACAGGCTTACTATGGCTACACCTTC
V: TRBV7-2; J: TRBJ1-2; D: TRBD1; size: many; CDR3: CASSLKGGQGLGYTF; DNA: TGTGCCAGCAGCTTAAAGGGGGGACAGGGCCTTGGCTACACCTTC
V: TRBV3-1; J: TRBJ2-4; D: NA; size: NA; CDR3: CASSQGLEKNIQYF; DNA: TGTGCCAGCAGCCAAGGCCTAGAGAAAAACATTCAGTACTTC
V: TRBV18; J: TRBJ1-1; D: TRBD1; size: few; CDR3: CATRTGSNTEAFF; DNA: TGTGCCACCCGGACAGGTTCGAACACTGAAGCTTTCTTT
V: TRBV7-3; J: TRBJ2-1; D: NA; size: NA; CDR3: CASSLSWDFYNEQFF; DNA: TGTGCCAGCAGCTTATCTTGGGACTTTTACAATGAGCAGTTCTTC
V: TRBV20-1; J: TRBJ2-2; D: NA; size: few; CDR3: CSARDGSIVNTGELFF; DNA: TGCAGTGCTAGAGATGGGAGTATAGTAAACACCGGGGAGCTGTTTTTT
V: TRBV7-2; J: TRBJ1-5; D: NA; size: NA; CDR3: CASSLGGVGQPQHF; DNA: TGTGCCAGCAGCTTAGGAGGGGTTGGTCAGCCCCAGCATTTT
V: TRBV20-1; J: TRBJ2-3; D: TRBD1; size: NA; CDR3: CSAANTGGSGDTQYF; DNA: TGCAGTGCCGCTAACACAGGGGGCTCTGGAGATACGCAGTATTTT
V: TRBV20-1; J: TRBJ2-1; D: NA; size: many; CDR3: CSARAQVYNEQFF; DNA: TGCAGTGCTAGAGCCCAGGTCTACAATGAGCAGTTCTTC
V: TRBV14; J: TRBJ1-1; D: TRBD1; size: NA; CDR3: CASSQDPRQGPMNTEAFF; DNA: TGTGCCAGCAGCCAAGACCCCCGACAGGGTCCGATGAACACTGAAGCTTTCTTT
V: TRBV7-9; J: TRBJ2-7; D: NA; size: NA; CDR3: CASSRDTPEEQYF; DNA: TGTGCCAGCAGTAGGGACACCCCCGAGGAGCAGTACTTC
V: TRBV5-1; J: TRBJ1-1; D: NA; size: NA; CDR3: CASTRENTEAFF; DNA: TGCGCCAGCACGCGGGAGAACACTGAAGCTTTCTTT
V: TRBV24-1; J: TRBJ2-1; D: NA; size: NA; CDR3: CATSGFKDEQFF; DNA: TGTGCCACCAGTGGATTTAAGGATGAGCAGTTCTTC
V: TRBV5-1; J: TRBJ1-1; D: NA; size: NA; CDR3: CASSLDSTSGTEAFF; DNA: TGCGCCAGCAGCTTGGATAGCACTTCGGGCACTGAAGCTTTCTTT
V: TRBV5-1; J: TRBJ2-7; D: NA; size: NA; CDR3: CASQGTSYEQYF; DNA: TGCGCCAGCCAGGGGACGTCCTACGAGCAGTACTTC
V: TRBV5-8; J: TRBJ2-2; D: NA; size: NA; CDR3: CASSLAVGKTGELFF; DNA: TGTGCCAGCAGCTTGGCCGTTGGGAAGACCGGGGAGCTGTTTTTT
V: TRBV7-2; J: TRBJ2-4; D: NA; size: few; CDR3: CASSLDRANIQYF; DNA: TGTGCCAGCAGCTTAGACAGGGCGAACATTCAGTACTTC
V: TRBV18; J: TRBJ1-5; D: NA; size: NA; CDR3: CASSPFGTLNNQPQHF; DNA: TGTGCCAGCTCCCCCTTCGGGACACTTAACAATCAGCCCCAGCATTTT
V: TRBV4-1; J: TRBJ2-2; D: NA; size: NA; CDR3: CASSHDKNTGELFF; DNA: TGCGCCAGCAGCCACGACAAGAACACCGGGGAGCTGTTTTTT
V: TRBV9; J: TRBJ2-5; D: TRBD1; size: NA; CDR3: CASSVGVRTGWRAAYQETQYF; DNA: TGTGCCAGCAGCGTGGGGGTTCGGACAGGCTGGAGAGCGGCTTACCAAGAGACCCAGTACTTC
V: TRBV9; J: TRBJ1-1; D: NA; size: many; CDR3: CASSVEGLNTEAFF; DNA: TGTGCCAGCAGCGTAGAGGGTTTGAACACTGAAGCTTTCTTT
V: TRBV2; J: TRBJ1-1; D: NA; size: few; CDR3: CASRTNHRDGEAFF; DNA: TGTGCCAGCCGAACGAATCACCGGGACGGTGAAGCTTTCTTT
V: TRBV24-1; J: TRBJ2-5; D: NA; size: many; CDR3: CATGPGQLETQYF; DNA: TGTGCCACCGGTCCGGGCCAGCTCGAGACCCAGTACTTC
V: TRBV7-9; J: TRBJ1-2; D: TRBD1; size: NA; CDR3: CASSPPRTGHYGYTF; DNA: TGTGCCAGCAGCCCCCCCCGGACAGGTCACTATGGCTACACCTTC
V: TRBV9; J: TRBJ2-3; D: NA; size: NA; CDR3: CASSDLTGVADTQYF; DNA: TGTGCCAGCAGCGATCTAACGGGAGTCGCAGATACGCAGTATTTT
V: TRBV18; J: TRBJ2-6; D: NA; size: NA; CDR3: CASSPLSGPGANVLTF; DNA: TGTGCCAGCTCACCATTATCGGGACCGGGGGCCAACGTCCTGACTTTC
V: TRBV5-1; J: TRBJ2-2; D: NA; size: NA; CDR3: CASSLAYQNTGELFF; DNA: TGCGCCAGCAGCTTGGCCTATCAGAACACCGGGGAGCTGTTTTTT
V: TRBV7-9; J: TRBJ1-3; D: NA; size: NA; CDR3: CASSGWSASSGNTIYF; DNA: TGTGCCAGCTCTGGCTGGAGTGCATCCTCTGGAAACACCATATATTTT
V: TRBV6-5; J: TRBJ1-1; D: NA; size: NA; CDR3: CASSMMGRLSATEAFF; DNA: TGTGCCAGCAGTATGATGGGGCGCCTCTCGGCCACTGAAGCTTTCTTT
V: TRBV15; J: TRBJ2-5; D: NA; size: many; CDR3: CATSRGQKETQYF; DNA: TGTGCCACCAGCAGAGGACAGAAAGAGACCCAGTACTTC
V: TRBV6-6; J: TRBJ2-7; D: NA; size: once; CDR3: CASRHTGEPEQYF; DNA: TGTGCCAGCCGACACACCGGAGAGCCCGAGCAGTACTTC
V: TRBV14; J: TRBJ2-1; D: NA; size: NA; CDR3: CASSQDISGSSYNEQFF; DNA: TGTGCCAGCAGCCAAGATATAAGCGGTAGCTCCTACAATGAGCAGTTCTTC
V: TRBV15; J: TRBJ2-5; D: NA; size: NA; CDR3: CATSRGRSDQETQYF; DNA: TGTGCCACCAGCAGGGGCAGATCCGACCAAGAGACCCAGTACTTC
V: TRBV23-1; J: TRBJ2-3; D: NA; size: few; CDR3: CASSQGSGNRTDTQYF; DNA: TGCGCCAGCAGTCAAGGGTCGGGGAACCGCACAGATACGCAGTATTTT
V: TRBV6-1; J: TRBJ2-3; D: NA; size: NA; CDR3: CASSEALYGARNTQYF; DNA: TGTGCCAGCAGTGAAGCGTTATACGGGGCACGGAATACGCAGTATTTT
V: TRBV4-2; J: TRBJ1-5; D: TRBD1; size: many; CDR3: CASSQEVQGANQPQHF; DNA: TGTGCCAGCAGCCAAGAAGTTCAGGGGGCAAATCAGCCCCAGCATTTT
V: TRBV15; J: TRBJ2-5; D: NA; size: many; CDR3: CATSVWGETQYF; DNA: TGTGCCACCAGCGTATGGGGAGAGACCCAGTACTTC
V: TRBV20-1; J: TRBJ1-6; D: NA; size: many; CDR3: CSARRTVNSPLHF; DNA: TGCAGTGCCCGTCGGACAGTGAATTCACCCCTCCACTTT
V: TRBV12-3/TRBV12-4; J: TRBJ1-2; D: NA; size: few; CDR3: CASSLLGSEGYTF; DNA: TGTGCCAGCAGTTTATTAGGCAGTGAAGGCTACACCTTC
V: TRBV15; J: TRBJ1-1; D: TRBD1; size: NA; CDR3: CATSSRTGVTEAFF; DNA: TGTGCCACCAGCAGCCGGACAGGAGTCACTGAAGCTTTCTTT
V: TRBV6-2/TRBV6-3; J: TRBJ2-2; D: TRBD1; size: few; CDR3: CASSPMDRAIFPGELFF; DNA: TGTGCCAGCAGCCCTATGGACAGGGCGATTTTCCCCGGGGAGCTGTTTTTT
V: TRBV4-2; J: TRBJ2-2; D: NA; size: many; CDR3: CASSQDLAGELFF; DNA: TGTGCCAGCAGCCAAGATCTAGCCGGGGAGCTGTTTTTT
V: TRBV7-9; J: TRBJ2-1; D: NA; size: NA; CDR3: CASLGISYNEQFF; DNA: TGTGCCAGCTTGGGAATCTCCTACAATGAGCAGTTCTTC